This T cell receptor beta chain was documented in a study of siplizumab effects on memory and regulatory T cells. V lost 5 bases and J 4 bases, leaving 11 bases between the germline ends. The CDR3 spans 14 residues. CDR1 is LNHDA and CDR2 is SQIVND in the germline V gene (reference sequence). The assay was immunoSEQ multiplex PCR, and TCRdb's table has in-frame clones only and misses some. The sample shows around 100,000 clones, 75% to 95% of them seen only once. The chain employs TRBV19 and TRBJ1-4, with D perhaps matching TRBD1 (5 bases). This TCR was sampled from a human donor in good health. The sequenced material came from CD4+ T cells sorted from blood. This CDR3 reads CASSLRQNNEKLFF. The CDR3 nucleotides are TGTGCCAGTAGTTTGAGACAGAATAATGAAAAACTGTTTTTT.